This record covers a single T cell receptor (beta chain). The data were taken from a study of blood T cell repertoires in COVID-19. Study as a whole: PBMCs, B-cell-depleted T cells, or T cells were the source of the cDNA or gDNA that made up the material.

This CDR3 has 16 residues. V was clipped by 3 bases and J by 5 bases; unmatched bases: 3. From germline, CDR1 is LGHDT and CDR2 YNNKEL (reference sequence). TCRdb's table, derived via immunoSEQ multiplex PCR, lists solely in-frame clones and lacks some. The sample includes about 410,000 clones, 86% of them seen just once. The sequenced material came from peripheral blood. This chain joins TRBV3-1 (or the pseudogene TRBV3-2) and TRBJ2-1; 14 positions match TRBD2. The TCR sequence derives from a woman aged 25 to 39 with active or convalescent COVID-19. This CDR3 reads CASSQGTSGRDNEQFF. The CDR3 region has the DNA TGTGCCAGCAGCCAGGGGACTAGCGGGAGAGACAATGAGCAGTTCTTC.